This TCR beta chain is drawn from a study of blood T cell repertoires in COVID-19 (dated by TCRdb to 2020 to 2021). Regarding the complete study: Samples covering the acute and convalescent phases of COVID-19 were provided by collaborators in the United States, Italy and Spain. The prospective study material was composed of cDNA or gDNA derived from T cells, B-cell-depleted T cells, or PBMCs. The dataset comprised deeply sampled blood TCRbeta repertoires from subjects exposed to, actively infected with, or recovered from COVID-19. The repertoires were released in a freely available public database intended as a resource for research on the immune response to SARS-CoV-2. The samples were drawn from two sources: the first 160 participants of the ongoing ImmuneRACE study, and 1,200 or so subjects contributed by 6 global collaborators. Nearly every sample came with metadata listing a de-identified subject ID, COVID-19 status, age in years and sex. Where HLA class I and class II types were available, the types were taken from metadata supplied by the sample provider, not from assay-based typing. Study-wide findings and limitations: The quantity of clinical and demographic metadata differed by source and by participant and was supplied without curation.

The immunoSEQ Assay, a bias-controlled multiplex PCR, was used to amplify TCRbeta CDR3 regions from genomic DNA. The published analysis was carried out like this. The number of nucleated cells in each sample was estimated from the amplification of reference gene primers within the assay. To quantify the absolute abundance of each unique TCRbeta CDR3 rearrangement, sequence reads were collapsed and filtered. Productive Simpson clonality was computed per sample as the square root of Simpson's diversity index over productive rearrangements. TCRdb retrieved this table from immuneACCESS and kept in-frame rearrangements only. Not all clones are present; in checked studies, unresolved V genes account for under half, and no reason is known for the remainder. From that table come the V and J calls and clone size; the DNA was used to work out D and trimming. This sample comprises about 300,000 clones, roughly four fifths of them detected only once. 8% to 9.5% of the sample lies in the top ten.

The V end gives up 0 bases and the J end 7 bases, leaving 5 bases in the junction not matched to a gene. In the germline V gene, CDR1 corresponds to SGHDT and CDR2 to YYEEEE. Its CDR3 holds 15 amino acids, cysteine through phenylalanine. Just CDR3 DNA is preserved here, 45 bases in frame from base 1. By its share of the sample, this clone is large (0.1 to 1%). The clone's antigen remains unknown. No clone much larger than this one lies a single base away; base qualities are absent. Another Seattle source contributed samples from volunteer blood donors who had recovered from COVID-19. Collaborating institutions collected whole blood in K2EDTA tubes following their own protocols. Collaborator samples were shipped for TCRbeta analysis as frozen whole blood, isolated PBMCs, or DNA extracted from either sample type.

The chain is made from TRBV5-6 and TRBJ2-7, with TRBD1 identical over 12 junction bases. This receptor was taken from a woman between 50 and 59 years old who had recovered from COVID-19. The specimen sequenced was peripheral blood. The DNA is TGTGCCAGCAGCTTGGCCGGGACAGGGGGCTTTGAGCAGTACTTC. It translates as CASSLAGTGGFEQYF.